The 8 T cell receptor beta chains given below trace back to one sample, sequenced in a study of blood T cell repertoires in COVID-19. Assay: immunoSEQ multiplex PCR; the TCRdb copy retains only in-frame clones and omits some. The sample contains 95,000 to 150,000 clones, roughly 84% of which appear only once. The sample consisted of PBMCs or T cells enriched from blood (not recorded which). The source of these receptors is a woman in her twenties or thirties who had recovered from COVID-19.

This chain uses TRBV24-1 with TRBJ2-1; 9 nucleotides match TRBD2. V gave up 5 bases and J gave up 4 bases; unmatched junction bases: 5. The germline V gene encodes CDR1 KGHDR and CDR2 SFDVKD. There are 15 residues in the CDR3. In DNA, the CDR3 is TGTGCCACCAGTGCCACAGCGGGAGGTTACAATGAGCAGTTCTTC. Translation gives CATSATAGGYNEQFF.

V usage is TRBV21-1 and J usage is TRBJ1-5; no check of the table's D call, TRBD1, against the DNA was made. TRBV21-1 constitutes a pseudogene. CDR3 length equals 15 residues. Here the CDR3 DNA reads TGTGCCAGCAGCAAAGCCCGCAGGGTAAATCAGCCCCAGCATTTT. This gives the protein CASSKARRVNQPQHF.

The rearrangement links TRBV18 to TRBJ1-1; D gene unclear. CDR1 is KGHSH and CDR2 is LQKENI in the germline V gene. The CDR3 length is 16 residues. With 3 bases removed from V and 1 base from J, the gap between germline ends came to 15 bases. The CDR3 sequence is CASSPAGGGANTEAFF. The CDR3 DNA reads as TGTGCCAGCTCACCCGCCGGCGGAGGTGCGAACACTGAAGCTTTCTTT.

The CDR3 region is CASSPGTSSYEQYF. The CDR3 DNA is TGTGCCAGCTCACCGGGGACATCCTCCTACGAGCAGTACTTC. The rearrangement uses TRBV18 and TRBJ2-7; possibly TRBD1 for D (6 bases). The CDR3 is made up of 14 amino acids. V was shortened by 3 bases and J by 0 bases, with 9 bases between the two germline ends. Per the germline V gene, CDR1 is KGHSH and CDR2 is LQKENI.

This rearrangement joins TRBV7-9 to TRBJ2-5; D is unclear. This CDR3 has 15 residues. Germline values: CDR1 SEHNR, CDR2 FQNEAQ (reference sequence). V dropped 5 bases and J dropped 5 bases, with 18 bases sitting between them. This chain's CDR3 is CASSADGDFRETQYF. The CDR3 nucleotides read TGTGCCAGCAGCGCAGACGGCGACTTCCGTGAGACCCAGTACTTC.

CDR3 bases: TGTGCCAGCAGCCAAGTCAGCGGCCTAGCGGGAGGGGATACGCAGTATTTT. Protein sequence: CASSQVSGLAGGDTQYF. The chain joins TRBV4-2 to TRBJ2-3, with 12 bases identical to TRBD2. V dropped 1 base and J dropped 6; count of bases not matched to a gene: 8. Germline CDR1 LGHNA, CDR2 YNFKEQ. The CDR3 is 17 residues long.

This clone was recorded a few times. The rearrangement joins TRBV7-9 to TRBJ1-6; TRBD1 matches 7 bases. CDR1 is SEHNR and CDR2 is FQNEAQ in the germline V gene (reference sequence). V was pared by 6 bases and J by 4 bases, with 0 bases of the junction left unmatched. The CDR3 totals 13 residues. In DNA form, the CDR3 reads TGTGCCAGCAGGGGACAGTATAATTCACCCCTCCACTTT. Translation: CASRGQYNSPLHF.

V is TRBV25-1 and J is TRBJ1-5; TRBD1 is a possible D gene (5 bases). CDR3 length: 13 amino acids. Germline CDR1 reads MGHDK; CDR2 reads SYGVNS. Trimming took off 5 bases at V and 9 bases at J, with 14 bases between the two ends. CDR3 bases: TGTGCCAGCAGTAATGGGGCCTATGGGCCCCAGCATTTT. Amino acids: CASSNGAYGPQHF.